This T cell receptor beta chain was identified in a study of blood T cell repertoires in COVID-19. Looking at the study overall: Collection of acute and convalescent COVID-19 samples took place in the United States, Italy and Spain.

The V and J ends lost 4 bases and 5 bases respectively, with 12 bases between them. This CDR3 has 13 residues. Germline-derived CDR1 and CDR2 are SGHRS and YFSETQ. Only in-frame clones appear in the TCRdb table, and some are missing; sequencing was by immunoSEQ multiplex PCR. The sample records over 65,000 clones, approximately 87% being singletons. The sequenced sample was peripheral blood. The gene calls are TRBV5-1 and TRBJ2-5, with D perhaps TRBD1 (5 bases). This TCR derives from a woman aged 60-75 years with acute or convalescent COVID-19. The DNA for the CDR3 is TGCGCCAGCAGCCCGCCAGGGTTGGAGACCCAGTACTTC. Residues: CASSPPGLETQYF.